The 26 T cell receptor beta chains in this list originate from one sample, sequenced in a study of blood T cell repertoires in COVID-19. Assay used: immunoSEQ multiplex PCR; TCRdb lists only in-frame clones, some missing. Seen here are roughly 230,000 clones, 65% to 90% observed once, and the top ten hold 5.1%. Sequenced input: peripheral blood. Receptors originate from a man aged 50 or older with COVID-19, enrolled during active disease.

The chain employs TRBV7-9 and TRBJ1-4, with D perhaps TRBD1 (6 bases). The CDR3 runs to 15 residues. V lost 5 bases and J lost 4, with 14 bases in between. Germline CDR1 and CDR2: SEHNR and FQNEAQ (reference sequence). Written as DNA, the CDR3 is TGTGCCAGCAGCCACCGGGACACGTTTAATGAAAAACTGTTTTTT. It codes for CASSHRDTFNEKLFF.

The rearrangement uses TRBV27 and TRBJ1-2; 9 bases map to TRBD1. V lost 5 bases, J lost 4 bases, and 8 bases stayed unmatched. The germline gives CDR1 MNHEY, CDR2 SMNVEV (reference sequence). This CDR3 has 15 amino acids. This CDR3 reads CASSRGQGPPYGYTF. The DNA of the CDR3 is TGTGCCAGCAGTAGGGGACAGGGCCCCCCCTATGGCTACACCTTC.

The chain recombines TRBV27 with TRBJ2-2, with a possible D match to TRBD1 (6 bases). Trimming stripped 10 bases from V and 5 bases from J, with 14 bases between. Per germline, CDR1 MNHEY and CDR2 SMNVEV (reference sequence). This CDR3 spans 13 amino acids. The CDR3: CATGQPLTGELFF. CDR3 coding DNA: TGTGCCACCGGACAGCCTCTTACCGGGGAGCTGTTTTTT.

V is TRBV2 and J is TRBJ1-1, with TRBD1 as a possible D gene (6 bases). Germline V gene data show CDR1 as SNHLY and CDR2 as FYNNEI. This CDR3 contains 12 residues. The V gene lost 10 bases and the J gene lost 3 bases, with 12 bases spanning the gap. The CDR3 bases are TGTGCCACCACAGGGCAAGACACTGAAGCTTTCTTT. It codes for CATTGQDTEAFF.

The rearrangement joins TRBV7-6 to TRBJ2-3; 8 bases align to TRBD2. There are 16 residues in the CDR3. The germline V gene has CDR1 SGHVS and CDR2 FNYEAQ. Unmatched junction bases numbered 8, after V lost 5 bases and J lost 1 base. The CDR3 nucleotides are TGTGCCAGCAGCGCAGGTTTAGCGGGGCGCACAGATACGCAGTATTTT. Amino acids: CASSAGLAGRTDTQYF.

The rearrangement uses TRBV11-3 and TRBJ2-7; D gene unclear. This CDR3 has 13 amino acids. V was trimmed by 2 bases and J by 3 bases, leaving 8 bases between them. Germline-derived CDR1 and CDR2 are SGHNT and YENEEA. In nucleotides, the CDR3 is TGTGCCAGCAGCTTATACAGCAACTACGAGCAGTACTTC. It yields the protein CASSLYSNYEQYF.

The chain links TRBV11-2 to TRBJ2-3, with 9 bases that match TRBD1. Germline V gene data show CDR1 as SGHAT and CDR2 as FQNNGV. Trimming at V came to 4 bases and at J to 2 bases, leaving 7 bases not matched to a gene. CDR3 length equals 16 residues. Here the CDR3 DNA reads TGTGCCAGCAGCTCCTCACAGGGGGCCAACACAGATACGCAGTATTTT. This gives the protein CASSSSQGANTDTQYF.

Only a few counts were recorded for this clone. The chain employs TRBV7-9 and TRBJ2-7, with D possibly matching TRBD2 (6 bases). The ends were cut back, 3 bases at V and 4 bases at J, with 19 bases in the middle. Germline lookup yields CDR1 SEHNR and CDR2 FQNEAQ (reference sequence). This CDR3 region has 16 residues. The CDR3 sequence is CASSFGGGRLRYEQYF. CDR3 in DNA: TGTGCCAGCAGCTTCGGGGGAGGCCGCCTGCGGTACGAGCAGTACTTC.

CDR3 protein: CASSLGLAGVGTQYF. The CDR3 bases are TGTGCCAGCAGTCTTGGACTAGCGGGGGTGGGTACGCAGTATTTT. The gene calls are TRBV27 and TRBJ2-3; TRBD2 agrees at 13 bases. The junction had 7 bases not matched to a gene; V was cut back by 5 bases and J by 8 bases. The CDR3 runs 15 residues. Looked up from germline, CDR1 is MNHEY and CDR2 is SMNVEV (reference sequence).

The chain uses TRBV27 and TRBJ1-5; tentative D call: TRBD1 (5 bases). V gave up 10 bases and J gave up 0 bases, with 13 bases separating them. The CDR3 covers 14 residues. Per germline, CDR1 MNHEY and CDR2 SMNVEV (reference sequence). CDR3 protein: CATKGQFSNQPQHF. The CDR3 DNA is TGTGCCACCAAAGGACAATTTAGCAATCAGCCCCAGCATTTT.

The chain has TRBV10-3 and TRBJ2-3; 10 positions match TRBD1. CDR1 ENHRY and CDR2 SYGVKD come from the germline V gene. V lost 3 bases and J lost 2; bases outside the gene matches: 5. This CDR3 comprises 16 residues. The CDR3 loop reads CAISDRDRGPTDTQYF. The CDR3 region has the DNA TGTGCCATCAGTGACCGGGACAGGGGTCCCACAGATACGCAGTATTTT.

Comments on this clone: Other nucleotide sequences from this sample produce the same CDR3. The chain employs TRBV19 and TRBJ1-5, with 11 bases fitting TRBD1. Germline CDR1 is LNHDA and CDR2 is SQIVND (reference sequence). Trimming took 5 bases from V and 4 from J; bases not matched to a gene: 4. This CDR3 has 15 residues. As DNA, the CDR3 is TGTGCCAGTAGTTCGGACAGGGGGCGGAATCAGCCCCAGCATTTT. Its protein product is CASSSDRGRNQPQHF.

This chain uses TRBV3-1 (or the pseudogene TRBV3-2) with TRBJ2-5; 12 bases line up with TRBD2. Germline V gene lookup returns CDR1 LGHDT and CDR2 YNNKEL (reference sequence). V trimming: 2 bases; J trimming: 5 bases; junction bases outside the gene matches: 3. This CDR3 spans 15 amino acids. In nucleotides, the CDR3 is TGTGCCAGCAGCCAACTAGCGGGGGGGCTGGAGACCCAGTACTTC. It translates to CASSQLAGGLETQYF.

The genes are TRBV27 and TRBJ1-2, with no clear D. The CDR3 is 13 residues long. Germline V lookup: CDR1 MNHEY, CDR2 SMNVEV (reference sequence). With 2 bases removed from V and 4 bases from J, the gap between germline ends came to 8 bases. The CDR3 here is CASSLSQFYGYTF. The CDR3 nucleotides read TGTGCCAGCAGTTTAAGCCAATTCTATGGCTACACCTTC.

V is TRBV30 and J is TRBJ2-7; maybe TRBD1 (5 bases). The length of the CDR3 is 17 residues. V was trimmed by 0 bases and J by 2 bases, leaving 20 bases between them. Germline V lookup: CDR1 GTSNPN, CDR2 SVGIG (reference sequence). CDR3 protein: CAWSVRASRESTYEQYF. Written as DNA, the CDR3 is TGTGCCTGGAGTGTTCGGGCCTCCAGGGAAAGTACCTACGAGCAGTACTTC.

This clone was seen just once. A much bigger clone sits one base away, suggesting this may be a read error. This chain links TRBV9 with TRBJ1-1; perhaps TRBD1 as D (5 bases). The CDR3 sequence is 13 residues long. Germline V gene lookup returns CDR1 SGDLS and CDR2 YYNGEE. V gave up 4 bases and J gave up 5 bases, with 12 bases separating them. This CDR3 reads CASSPQGGTEAFF. CDR3 sequence (DNA): TGTGCCAGCAGCCCTCAGGGAGGGACTGAAGCTTTCTTT.

The V gene is TRBV6-1, the J gene TRBJ1-2, with 8 bases fitting TRBD1. After removal of 5 bases from V and 7 bases from J, the junction contained 15 bases not matched to a gene. The germline CDR1 and CDR2 sequences are MNHNS and SASEGT. This CDR3 has 16 amino acids. CDR3 nucleotides: TGTGCCAGCAGTCAAGTAAACACAGGGGGAGGGGCTGGCTACACCTTC. Its protein product is CASSQVNTGGGAGYTF.

The V gene is TRBV6-2 or TRBV6-3, the J gene TRBJ1-1; D not certain. Trimming took 0 bases from V and 4 from J, leaving 15 bases between them. This CDR3 region has 16 residues. In germline, CDR1 is MNHEY, CDR2 SVGEGT. In DNA, the CDR3 is TGTGCCAGCAGTTACTCATTCGACTGGGTACCCACTGAAGCTTTCTTT. This translates into CASSYSFDWVPTEAFF.

The V call is TRBV6-6, the J call TRBJ1-4; no clear D. V was trimmed by 0 bases and J by 3 bases, leaving 11 bases between them. This CDR3 region has 16 residues. CDR1 is MNHNY and CDR2 is SVGAGI in the germline V gene (reference sequence). The CDR3 DNA is TGTGCCAGCAGTTACTCGAACCGGGGTCCTAATGAAAAACTGTTTTTT. Protein product: CASSYSNRGPNEKLFF.

The rearrangement uses TRBV10-3 and TRBJ2-7, with 7 positions matching TRBD2. Trimming cost V 9 bases and J 0 bases; bases outside gene matches: 5. CDR1 and CDR2 from the germline V gene are ENHRY and SYGVKD. The CDR3 covers 13 residues. CDR3 bases: TGTGCCATGGGGGAGGGAAGCTCCTACGAGCAGTACTTC. Translation gives CAMGEGSSYEQYF.

The V gene is TRBV28, the J gene TRBJ2-2; D not resolved. Germline CDR1 and CDR2: MDHEN and SYDVKM. Trimming cost V 6 bases and J 2 bases, with 7 bases left between them. This CDR3 comprises 13 residues. CDR3 sequence reads: CASSLPNTGELFF. CDR3 in DNA: TGTGCCAGCAGCCTCCCCAACACCGGGGAGCTGTTTTTT.

The V gene is TRBV27, the J gene TRBJ1-1; TRBD1 is a possible D gene (5 bases). V dropped 2 bases and J dropped 0 bases, with 10 bases sitting between them. Germline V lookup: CDR1 MNHEY, CDR2 SMNVEV (reference sequence). The CDR3 has 15 residues. CDR3 DNA: TGTGCCAGCAGTTTAACGGCAGGGTTGAACACTGAAGCTTTCTTT. This gives the protein CASSLTAGLNTEAFF.

This chain uses TRBV2 with TRBJ2-2; possible D gene TRBD2, 5 bases. The CDR3 contains 16 residues. V was cut by 7 bases and J by 0 bases, with 15 bases left in between. The germline CDR1 and CDR2 sequences are SNHLY and FYNNEI. The CDR3 region is CASTSRASANTGELFF. In DNA form, the CDR3 reads TGTGCCAGCACCTCGAGGGCCTCGGCGAACACCGGGGAGCTGTTTTTT.

The V call is TRBV19, the J call TRBJ2-4; 9 bases fit TRBD1. The germline CDR1 and CDR2 sequences are LNHDA and SQIVND (reference sequence). The CDR3 sequence is 15 residues long. With V trimmed by 5 bases and J by 3 bases, 5 bases remained unmatched. CDR3 amino acids: CASSPWGQGKNIQYF. As DNA, the CDR3 is TGTGCCAGTAGTCCCTGGGGACAGGGCAAAAACATTCAGTACTTC.

The V call is TRBV23-1, the J call TRBJ1-1, with no clear D. TRBV23-1 is an ORF, with its function uncertain. The CDR3 runs to 15 residues. V was clipped by 0 bases and J by 4 bases, with 12 bases between them. The CDR3, as DNA: TGCGCCAGCAGTCAATCGGAGGTGGGTGGCACTGAAGCTTTCTTT. Encoded protein: CASSQSEVGGTEAFF.

V usage is TRBV7-3 and J usage is TRBJ1-1; maybe TRBD1 (6 bases). This CDR3 contains 18 residues. Trimming left V 1 base short and J 0 bases short, with 18 bases between. From germline, CDR1 is SGHTA and CDR2 FQGTGA. CDR3 in amino acids: CASSLNGMGARMNTEAFF. CDR3 nucleotides: TGTGCCAGCAGCTTAAATGGTATGGGGGCTCGGATGAACACTGAAGCTTTCTTT.